One and the same sample provided the 27 T cell receptor beta chains below, sequenced in a study of T cell clusters in autoimmune cytopenias. TRB amplification used 250 ng of peripheral blood genomic DNA. Multiplex touch-down PCR amplified TRB using TRB-A and TRB-B pools in one tube. Following a re-call of the multiplex PCR reads, TCRdb has one entry per CDR3 protein and lacks DNA. The data include approximately 1,200 distinct CDR3 sequences; the top ten clones carry 55% to 85%. Sequenced sample: peripheral blood. These receptors were collected from a human donor with an autoimmune cytopenia or autoimmune hepatitis (not recorded which).

The rearrangement links TRBV7-2 to TRBJ2-3; TCRdb's assignment of TRBD1 cannot be checked, as there is no DNA. Germline lookup yields CDR1 SGHTA and CDR2 FQGNSA. The CDR3 spans 16 residues. The CDR3 region is CASSLYTGATTDTQYF.

This sequence joins TRBV7-6 and TRBJ1-1; the TCRdb D gene call, TRBD1, has no DNA to confirm it. The V gene's germline CDR1 is SGHVS and CDR2 FNYEAQ. The CDR3 sequence is 17 residues long. The CDR3 region is CASSFFRDRGLSTEAFF.

The chain has TRBV19 and TRBJ1-2; as DNA is missing, the TRBD1 call by TCRdb cannot be tested. CDR1 is LNHDA and CDR2 is SQIVND in the germline V gene (reference sequence). The CDR3 covers 16 residues. The CDR3 sequence is CASSLDRALHWEGYTF.

Here the CDR3 reads CASSLDDRGYGYTF. The chain links TRBV7-2 to TRBJ1-2; no DNA is available, so the TRBD1 call from TCRdb remains unchecked. Germline V CDR1 and CDR2: SGHTA, FQGNSA. CDR3 size: 14 residues.

The V gene is TRBV12-3 or TRBV12-4, the J gene TRBJ1-1; TCRdb's D call of TRBD1 is untestable without DNA. CDR3 length: 17 amino acids. The CDR3 loop is CASSFNRGGPLNTEAFF.

The chain couples TRBV6-1 to TRBJ2-3; TCRdb names TRBD2, which stays unverified in the absence of DNA. CDR3 length: 14 residues. Germline CDR1 MNHNS, CDR2 SASEGT. The CDR3 sequence: CASDRTSGSRTQYF.

Its frequency marks this clonotype as medium-sized. This sequence joins TRBV19 and TRBJ2-5; no DNA is available, so the TRBD1 call from TCRdb remains unchecked. Germline CDR1 and CDR2: LNHDA and SQIVND (reference sequence). The CDR3 consists of 13 residues. This chain's CDR3 is CASSIDRGDTQYF.

V is TRBV4-2 and J is TRBJ2-1. Germline lookup yields CDR1 LGHNA and CDR2 YNFKEQ. This CDR3 comprises 13 residues. CDR3 protein: CASSQVSDNEQFF.

This sequence joins TRBV12-3 or TRBV12-4 and TRBJ2-7; with no DNA, the TCRdb D assignment of TRBD1 cannot be verified. The CDR3 totals 15 residues. The CDR3 spells CARLLITGVQYEQYF.

This chain uses TRBV6-1 with TRBJ1-1. In germline, CDR1 is MNHNS, CDR2 SASEGT. The CDR3 loop spans 13 amino acids. The CDR3 here is CASIRQLNTEAFF.

V usage is TRBV27 and J usage is TRBJ1-6. Germline V gene data show CDR1 as MNHEY and CDR2 as SMNVEV (reference sequence). This CDR3 has 14 residues. CDR3 residues: CASSLRENNSPLHF.

This clonotype is called medium-sized based on its frequency. The chain couples TRBV19 to TRBJ1-5; the D call of TRBD1 rests on TCRdb alone, since no DNA is present to check it. This CDR3 is 16 amino acids long. CDR1 is LNHDA, CDR2 SQIVND, per germline (reference sequence). The CDR3 region is CASSPKGRGSNQPQHF.

The rearrangement joins TRBV20-1 to TRBJ2-2; as DNA is missing, the TRBD1 call by TCRdb cannot be tested. Looked up from germline, CDR1 is DFQATT and CDR2 is SNEGSKA (reference sequence). The CDR3 spans 15 residues. The CDR3 here is CSAPSSGARTGELFF.

Measured by frequency, this clonotype is medium-sized (0.01 to 0.1%). CDR3 sequence reads: CASSLAFGFSGNTIYF. The rearrangement uses TRBV5-6 and TRBJ1-3. This CDR3 contains 16 residues. Germline V gene data show CDR1 as SGHDT and CDR2 as YYEEEE.

V usage is TRBV12-3 or TRBV12-4 and J usage is TRBJ1-2; as DNA is missing, the TRBD1 call by TCRdb cannot be tested. The CDR3 totals 14 residues. The chain's CDR3 is CASNLGGGQGGYTF.

Measured by frequency, this clonotype is medium-sized. The chain links TRBV30 to TRBJ2-3; TCRdb's D gene call, TRBD2, goes unchecked for lack of DNA. Germline values: CDR1 GTSNPN, CDR2 SVGIG (reference sequence). The CDR3 consists of 15 residues. The chain's CDR3 is CAWTRGPGFTDTQYF.

The gene calls are TRBV11-2 and TRBJ2-2; lacking DNA, the TRBD1 call made by TCRdb goes unchecked. CDR1 is SGHAT and CDR2 is FQNNGV in the germline V gene. The CDR3 length is 17 residues. The CDR3 region is CASSFDTSTVNTGELFF.

This clonotype is labeled medium-sized (0.01 to 0.1%) based on frequency. CDR3: CASTPDGPSSGNTIYF. The chain has TRBV19 and TRBJ1-3; there is no DNA to check the TCRdb D call of TRBD1. Germline V gives CDR1 LNHDA, CDR2 SQIVND (reference sequence). The CDR3 sequence is 16 residues long.

This clonotype is labeled large based on frequency. This chain connects TRBV19 to TRBJ2-2. CDR3 length: 13 amino acids. Germline CDR1 LNHDA, CDR2 SQIVND (reference sequence). The CDR3 reads CASSKLNTGELFF.

The chain joins TRBV7-2 to TRBJ2-7; TCRdb's D gene call, TRBD2, goes unchecked for lack of DNA. Germline loops: CDR1 SGHTA, CDR2 FQGNSA. The CDR3 extends over 13 amino acids. The CDR3: CASSLGLVYEQYF.

This chain links TRBV7-3 with TRBJ2-3; with no DNA, the TCRdb D assignment of TRBD2 cannot be verified. Germline V CDR1 and CDR2: SGHTA, FQGTGA. This CDR3 contains 18 residues. The CDR3 loop reads CASSLTASGGASTDTQYF.

Measured by frequency, this clonotype is medium-sized (0.01 to 0.1%). V gene TRBV6-1 combines with J gene TRBJ2-4; TCRdb proposes TRBD1, but this gene call is untestable without DNA. Germline loops: CDR1 MNHNS, CDR2 SASEGT. This CDR3 has 16 amino acids. CDR3 loop: CASSVQGLLAKNIQYF.

The V gene is TRBV30, the J gene TRBJ1-2; TCRdb returns TRBD1, unconfirmable since there is no DNA. There are 13 residues in the CDR3. Looked up from germline, CDR1 is GTSNPN and CDR2 is SVGIG (reference sequence). CDR3 amino acids: CAWSSTGVGGYTF.

This chain uses TRBV5-4 with TRBJ1-5. Germline CDR1 SGHNT, CDR2 YYREEE (reference sequence). The CDR3 is 15 residues long. This CDR3 reads CASSSDPGLDQPQHF.

The rearrangement links TRBV6-4 to TRBJ1-2. This CDR3 is built from 13 residues. In germline, CDR1 is MRHNA, CDR2 SNTAGT. Here the CDR3 reads CASSQQGLGGYTF.

This chain uses TRBV4-2 with TRBJ1-1. Germline V lookup: CDR1 LGHNA, CDR2 YNFKEQ. The CDR3 loop spans 13 amino acids. The CDR3 reads CASSQELNTEAFF.

This chain joins TRBV27 and TRBJ2-2. CDR1 is MNHEY, CDR2 SMNVEV, per germline (reference sequence). This CDR3 has 13 residues. The CDR3 sequence is CASSRSNTGELFF.